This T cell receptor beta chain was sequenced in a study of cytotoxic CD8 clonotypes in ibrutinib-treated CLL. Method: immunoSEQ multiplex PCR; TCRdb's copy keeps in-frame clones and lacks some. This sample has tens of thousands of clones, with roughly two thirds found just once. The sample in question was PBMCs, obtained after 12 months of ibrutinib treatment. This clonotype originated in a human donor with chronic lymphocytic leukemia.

The CDR3 DNA is TGTGCCAGCAGCTCCCAGGGTGGACAGGGGACTTACGAGCAGTACTTC. It codes for CASSSQGGQGTYEQYF. The rearrangement links TRBV7-8 to TRBJ2-7, with TRBD1 matching over 9 bases. The J segment lost 4 bases and the V segment lost 4 bases, leaving 11 bases of the junction unmatched. The CDR3 is 16 residues long. CDR1 and CDR2 from the germline V gene are SGHVS and FQNEAQ.